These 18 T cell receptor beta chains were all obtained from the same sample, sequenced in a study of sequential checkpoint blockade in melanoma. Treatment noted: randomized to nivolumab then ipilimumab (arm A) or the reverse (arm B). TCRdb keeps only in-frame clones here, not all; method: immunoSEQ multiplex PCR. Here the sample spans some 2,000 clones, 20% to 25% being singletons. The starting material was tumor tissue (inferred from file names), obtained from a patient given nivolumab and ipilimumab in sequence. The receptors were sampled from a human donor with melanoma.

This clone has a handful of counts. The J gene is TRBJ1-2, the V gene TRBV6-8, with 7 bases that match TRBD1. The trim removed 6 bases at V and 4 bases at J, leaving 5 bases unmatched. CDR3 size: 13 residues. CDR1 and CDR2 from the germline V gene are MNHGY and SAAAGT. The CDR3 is CASRRDSSYGYTF. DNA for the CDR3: TGTGCCAGCAGACGGGACAGCTCCTATGGCTACACCTTC.

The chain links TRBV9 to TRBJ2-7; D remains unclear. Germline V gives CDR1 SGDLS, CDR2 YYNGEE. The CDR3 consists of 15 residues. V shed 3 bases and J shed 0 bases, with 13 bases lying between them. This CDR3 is CASSASWVASYEQYF. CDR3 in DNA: TGTGCCAGCAGCGCTTCGTGGGTGGCCTCCTACGAGCAGTACTTC.

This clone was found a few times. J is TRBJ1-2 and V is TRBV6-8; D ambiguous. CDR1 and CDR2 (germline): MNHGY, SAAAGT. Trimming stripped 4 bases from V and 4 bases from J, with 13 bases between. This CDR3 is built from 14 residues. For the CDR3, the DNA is TGTGCCAGCAGTTCATCTGCTCGAGGCTATGGCTACACCTTC. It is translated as CASSSSARGYGYTF.

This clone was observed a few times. CDR3 region: CASMERGVQETQYF. CDR3 nucleotides: TGTGCCAGCATGGAGCGGGGGGTCCAAGAGACCCAGTACTTC. The genes are TRBV12-5 and TRBJ2-5; 9 bases align to TRBD2. This CDR3 is built from 14 residues. CDR1 is LGHNT and CDR2 is FRNRAP in the germline V gene.

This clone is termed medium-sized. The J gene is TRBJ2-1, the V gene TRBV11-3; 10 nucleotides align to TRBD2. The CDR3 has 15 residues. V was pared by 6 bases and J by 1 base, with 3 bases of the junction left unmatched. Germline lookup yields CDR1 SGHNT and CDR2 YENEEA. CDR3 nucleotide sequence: TGTGCCAGCAGTGCTAGCGGGGGTTCCTACAATGAGCAGTTCTTC. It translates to CASSASGGSYNEQFF. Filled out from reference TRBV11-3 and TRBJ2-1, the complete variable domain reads EAGVVQSPRYKIIEKKQPVAFWCNPISGHNTLYWYLQNLGQGPELLIRYENEEAVDDSQLPKDRFSAERLKGVDSTLKIQPAELGDSAVYLCASSASGGSYNEQFFGPGTRLTVL.

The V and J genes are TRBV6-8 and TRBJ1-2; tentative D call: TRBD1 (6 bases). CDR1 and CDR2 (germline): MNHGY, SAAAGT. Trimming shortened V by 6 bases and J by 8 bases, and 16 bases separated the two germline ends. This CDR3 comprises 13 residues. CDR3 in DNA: TGTGCCAGCAGCATGGACAGATTGCGGGGCTACACCTTC. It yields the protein CASSMDRLRGYTF.

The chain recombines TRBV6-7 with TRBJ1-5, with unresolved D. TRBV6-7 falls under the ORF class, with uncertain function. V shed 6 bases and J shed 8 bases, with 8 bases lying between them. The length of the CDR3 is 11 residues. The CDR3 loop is CASSDGEPQHF. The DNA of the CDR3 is TGTGCCAGCAGCGACGGGGAGCCCCAGCATTTT.

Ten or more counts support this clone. The CDR3 spells CASRTRDRNYGYTF. The CDR3 DNA is TGTGCCAGCAGGACCCGGGACAGGAACTATGGCTACACCTTC. The chain combines TRBV11-3 with TRBJ1-2; 8 nucleotides agree with TRBD1. Germline CDR1 is SGHNT and CDR2 is YENEEA. The CDR3 is made up of 14 amino acids. The junction had 5 bases not matched to a gene; V was cut back by 6 bases and J by 2 bases.

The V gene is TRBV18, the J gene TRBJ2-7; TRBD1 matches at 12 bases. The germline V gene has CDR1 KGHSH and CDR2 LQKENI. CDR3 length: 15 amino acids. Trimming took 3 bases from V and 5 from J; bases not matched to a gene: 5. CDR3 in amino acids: CASSPAGQGANEQYF. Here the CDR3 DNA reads TGTGCCAGCTCACCGGCGGGACAGGGGGCAAACGAGCAGTACTTC.

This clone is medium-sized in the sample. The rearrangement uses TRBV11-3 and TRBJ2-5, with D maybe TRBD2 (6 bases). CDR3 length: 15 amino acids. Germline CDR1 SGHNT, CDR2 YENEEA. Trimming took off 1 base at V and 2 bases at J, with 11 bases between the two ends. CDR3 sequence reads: CASSLGWRGQETQYF. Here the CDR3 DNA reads TGTGCCAGCAGCTTAGGTTGGCGGGGACAAGAGACCCAGTACTTC.

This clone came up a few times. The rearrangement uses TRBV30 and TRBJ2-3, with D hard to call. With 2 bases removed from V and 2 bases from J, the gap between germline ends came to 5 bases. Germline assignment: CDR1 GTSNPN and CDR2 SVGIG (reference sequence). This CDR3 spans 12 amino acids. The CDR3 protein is CAWSLDTDTQYF. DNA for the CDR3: TGTGCCTGGAGTTTAGACACAGATACGCAGTATTTT.

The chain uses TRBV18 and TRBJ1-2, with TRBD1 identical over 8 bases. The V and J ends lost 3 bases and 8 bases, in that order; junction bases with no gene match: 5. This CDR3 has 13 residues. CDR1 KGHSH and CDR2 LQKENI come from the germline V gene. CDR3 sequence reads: CASSPDRVGGYTF. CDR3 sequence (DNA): TGTGCCAGCTCACCGGACAGGGTAGGGGGCTACACCTTC. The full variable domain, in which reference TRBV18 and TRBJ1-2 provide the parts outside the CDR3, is NAGVMQNPRHLVRRRGQEARLRCSPMKGHSHVYWYRQLPEEGLKFMVYLQKENIIDESGMPKERFSAEFPKEGPSILRIQQVVRGDSAAYFCASSPDRVGGYTFGSGTRLTVV.

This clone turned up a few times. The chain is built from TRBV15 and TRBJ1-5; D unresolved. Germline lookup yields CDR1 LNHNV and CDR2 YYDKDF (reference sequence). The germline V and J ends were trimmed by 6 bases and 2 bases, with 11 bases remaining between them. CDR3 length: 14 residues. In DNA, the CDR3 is TGTGCCACCAGTATGAAGGGTCGCAATCAGCCCCAGCATTTT. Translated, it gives CATSMKGRNQPQHF.

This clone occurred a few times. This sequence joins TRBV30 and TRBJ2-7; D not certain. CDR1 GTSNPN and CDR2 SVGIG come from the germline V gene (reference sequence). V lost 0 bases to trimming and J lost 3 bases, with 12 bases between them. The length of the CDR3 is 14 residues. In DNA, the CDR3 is TGTGCCTGGAGTGTACCCAGCAGAAACTACGAGCAGTACTTC. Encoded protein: CAWSVPSRNYEQYF.

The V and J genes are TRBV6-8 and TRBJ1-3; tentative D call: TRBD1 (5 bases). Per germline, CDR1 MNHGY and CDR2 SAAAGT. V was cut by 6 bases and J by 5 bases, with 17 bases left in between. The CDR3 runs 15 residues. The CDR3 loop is CASSRTPELRNTIYF. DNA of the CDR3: TGTGCCAGCAGCCGGACACCGGAGCTGAGAAACACCATATATTTT.

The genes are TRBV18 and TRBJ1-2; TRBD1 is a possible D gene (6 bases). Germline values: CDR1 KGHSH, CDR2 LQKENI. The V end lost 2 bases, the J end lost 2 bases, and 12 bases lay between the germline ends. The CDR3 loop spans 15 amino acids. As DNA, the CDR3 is TGTGCCAGCTCACCAGTGGAGGGGACAAACTATGGCTACACCTTC. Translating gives CASSPVEGTNYGYTF.

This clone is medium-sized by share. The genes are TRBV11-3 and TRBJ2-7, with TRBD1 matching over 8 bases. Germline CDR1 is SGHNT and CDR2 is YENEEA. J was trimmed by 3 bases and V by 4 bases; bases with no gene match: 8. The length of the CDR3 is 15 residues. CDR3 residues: CASSSYPDRDYEQYF. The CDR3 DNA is TGTGCCAGCAGCTCTTATCCGGACAGGGACTACGAGCAGTACTTC.

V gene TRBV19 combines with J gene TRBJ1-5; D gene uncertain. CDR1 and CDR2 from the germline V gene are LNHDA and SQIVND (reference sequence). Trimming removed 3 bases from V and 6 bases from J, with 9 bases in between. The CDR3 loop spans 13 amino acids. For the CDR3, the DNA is TGTGCCAGTAGTATGGCGGGTTTTCAGCCCCAGCATTTT. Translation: CASSMAGFQPQHF.